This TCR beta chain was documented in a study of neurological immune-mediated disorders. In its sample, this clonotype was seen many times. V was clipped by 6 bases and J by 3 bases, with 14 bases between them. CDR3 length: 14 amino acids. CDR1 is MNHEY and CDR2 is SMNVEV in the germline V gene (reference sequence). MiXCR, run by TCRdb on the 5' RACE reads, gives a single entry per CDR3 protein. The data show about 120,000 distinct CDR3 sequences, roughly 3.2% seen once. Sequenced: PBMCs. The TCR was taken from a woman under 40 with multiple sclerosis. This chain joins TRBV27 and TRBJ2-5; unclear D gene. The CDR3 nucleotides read TGTGCCAGCAGCGGCCTCCCCGGAGAAGAGACCCAGTACTTC. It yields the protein CASSGLPGEETQYF.